One and the same sample provided the 18 T cell receptor beta chains below, sequenced in a study of graft-versus-host responses after intestinal transplantation. The assay was immunoSEQ multiplex PCR, and TCRdb's table has in-frame clones only and misses some. Among 90,000 to 120,000 clones listed, about 90% were seen once. No cognate antigen is known for these TCRs. Here the sequenced sample was unstimulated CD4+ T cells sorted from spleen or lymph node cells, taken before intestinal transplant. The receptor set was obtained from a human donor who received an intestinal transplant.

The chain uses TRBV6-6 and TRBJ2-7; unclear D gene. Trimming cost V 2 bases and J 3 bases, with 14 bases left between them. The CDR3 runs 15 residues. Germline V CDR1 and CDR2: MNHNY, SVGAGI (reference sequence). CDR3 DNA sequence: TGTGCCAGCAGTTACCGTAGGGTTTCCAGCTACGAGCAGTACTTC. Protein: CASSYRRVSSYEQYF.

This chain links TRBV18 with TRBJ2-7, with 11 bases identical to TRBD2. Looked up from germline, CDR1 is KGHSH and CDR2 is LQKENI. J lost 6 bases, V lost 6 bases, and 10 bases had no gene match. The CDR3 covers 15 residues. CDR3 DNA: TGTGCCAGCTCTCCAATTAGCGGGGGGGCCGCCGAGCAGTACTTC. It encodes CASSPISGGAAEQYF. Together with reference TRBV18 and TRBJ2-7, the CDR3 gives the full variable domain: NAGVMQNPRHLVRRRGQEARLRCSPMKGHSHVYWYRQLPEEGLKFMVYLQKENIIDESGMPKERFSAEFPKEGPSILRIQQVVRGDSAAYFCASSPISGGAAEQYFGPGTRLTVT.

The chain carries TRBV29-1 and TRBJ2-2; D gene unclear. Trimming left V 6 bases short and J 0 bases short, with 11 bases between. The CDR3 has 14 residues. In germline, CDR1 is SQVTM, CDR2 ANQGSEA. CDR3 loop: CSVSGIANTGELFF. CDR3 sequence (DNA): TGCAGCGTATCAGGTATCGCGAACACCGGGGAGCTGTTTTTT.

The chain carries TRBV10-2 and TRBJ2-7; TRBD2 matches 8 bases. Germline V CDR1 and CDR2: WSHSY, SAAADI. This CDR3 region has 16 residues. Trimming at V came to 2 bases and at J to 4 bases, leaving 10 bases not matched to a gene. CDR3 nucleotides: TGCGCCAGCAGTGAGGGGGGGACTAGGATTCGGTACGAGCAGTACTTC. This encodes CASSEGGTRIRYEQYF.

The rearrangement uses TRBV6-5 and TRBJ2-5; D is perhaps TRBD2 (6 bases). Looked up from germline, CDR1 is MNHEY and CDR2 is SVGAGI. V gave up 0 bases and J gave up 6 bases, with 8 bases separating them. CDR3 length: 13 residues. CDR3 bases: TGTGCCAGCAGTTACTCAGGAGGGCAGACCCAGTACTTC. Its translation is CASSYSGGQTQYF.

This clone was detected once. This chain connects TRBV11-1 to TRBJ2-7; D is undetermined. This CDR3 contains 13 residues. V was pared by 3 bases and J by 0 bases, with 6 bases between. Germline lookup yields CDR1 SGHAT and CDR2 FQDESV (reference sequence). The CDR3 DNA is TGTGCCAGCAGCTTGGATAGCTCCTACGAGCAGTACTTC. This encodes CASSLDSSYEQYF.

This chain joins TRBV25-1 and TRBJ1-2; D is perhaps TRBD1 (5 bases). Trimming shortened V by 3 bases and J by 1 base, and 12 bases separated the two germline ends. In germline, CDR1 is MGHDK, CDR2 SYGVNS. The CDR3 is 15 residues long. Written as DNA, the CDR3 is TGTGCCAGCAGTGATGAAGGGACCCTTAACTATGGCTACACCTTC. Amino acids: CASSDEGTLNYGYTF.

The genes are TRBV5-1 and TRBJ2-2; D is tentatively TRBD1 or TRBD2 (6 bases each). Trimming left V 4 bases short and J 7 bases short, with 20 bases between. CDR1 and CDR2 from the germline V gene are SGHRS and YFSETQ. The CDR3 spans 16 residues. CDR3 DNA: TGCGCCAGCAGCCCGACTGGCGGGACCAGGGGCGGGGAGCTGTTTTTT. Its protein product is CASSPTGGTRGGELFF.

The genes are TRBV6-1 and TRBJ2-5, with TRBD1 identical over 10 bases. The ends lost 4 bases at V and 4 bases at J; junction bases unmatched: 6. The CDR3 has 15 residues. Germline CDR1 and CDR2: MNHNS and SASEGT. CDR3 sequence (DNA): TGTGCCAGCAGTGGAAGGGACAGGGGCGGAGAGACCCAGTACTTC. Amino acids: CASSGRDRGGETQYF.

The chain employs TRBV11-2 and TRBJ2-4; D uncertain. V shed 1 base and J shed 5 bases, with 9 bases lying between them. The CDR3 spans 14 residues. Per germline, CDR1 SGHAT and CDR2 FQNNGV. CDR3 amino acids: CASSLGTKQNIQYF. DNA of the CDR3: TGTGCCAGCAGCTTAGGGACGAAACAAAACATTCAGTACTTC.

On this clone itself: The sample has other DNA sequences that encode this CDR3 too. The chain is built from TRBV7-9 and TRBJ1-1, with no clear D. The CDR3 runs 11 residues. V was trimmed by 5 bases and J by 2 bases, leaving 3 bases between them. CDR1 SEHNR and CDR2 FQNEAQ come from the germline V gene (reference sequence). The CDR3 DNA follows: TGTGCCAGCAGCCAAAACACTGAAGCTTTCTTT. Its translation: CASSQNTEAFF.

In this sample, this clone turned up once. Written as DNA, the CDR3 is TGCGCCAGCAGCTTGGAGTCATACGAGCAGTACTTC. Its protein is CASSLESYEQYF. This chain links TRBV5-1 with TRBJ2-7; D remains unclear. V was shortened by 0 bases and J by 4 bases, with 5 bases between the two germline ends. The CDR3 totals 12 residues. Germline values: CDR1 SGHRS, CDR2 YFSETQ.

In regard to this clone: No conserved phenylalanine or tryptophan ends this CDR3, so it is likely a read error. J is TRBJ2-3 and V is TRBV7-9; TRBD2 agrees at 13 bases. The CDR3 loop spans 16 amino acids. V lost 5 bases, J lost 6 bases, and 8 bases stayed unmatched. Germline V gene data show CDR1 as SEHNR and CDR2 as FQNEAQ (reference sequence). The CDR3 loop reads CASSRSGLAGADTQYL. The CDR3 DNA reads TGTGCCAGCAGCCGTTCCGGACTAGCGGGGGCGGATACGCAGTATTTA.

The chain is built from TRBV5-6 and TRBJ1-4; D gene ambiguous. The CDR3 has 15 residues. Germline values: CDR1 SGHDT, CDR2 YYEEEE. Trimming removed 3 bases at V and 2 bases at J, with 11 bases between. CDR3 DNA: TGTGCCAGCAGCTCCCTTGGGAAGACTAATGAAAAACTGTTTTTT. This gives the protein CASSSLGKTNEKLFF.

The V and J genes are TRBV4-1 and TRBJ2-4; D is perhaps TRBD2 (6 bases). V lost 0 bases and J lost 3, with 9 bases in between. Germline-derived CDR1 and CDR2 are MGHRA and YSYEKL. The CDR3 totals 15 residues. The chain's CDR3 is CASSQDAGYKNIQYF. CDR3 DNA sequence: TGCGCCAGCAGCCAAGATGCGGGGTACAAAAACATTCAGTACTTC.

The V and J genes are TRBV11-2 and TRBJ2-5; a weak D match, TRBD1 (5 bases). Germline V gives CDR1 SGHAT, CDR2 FQNNGV. Trimming removed 6 bases from V and 2 bases from J, with 16 bases in between. The CDR3 totals 15 residues. This CDR3 is CASSLIRGGQETQYF. The CDR3 DNA reads as TGTGCCAGCAGTTTGATAAGGGGTGGACAAGAGACCCAGTACTTC.

V and J are TRBV5-6 and TRBJ1-2; D perhaps matches TRBD1 (5 bases). Germline V gene lookup returns CDR1 SGHDT and CDR2 YYEEEE. CDR3 size: 15 residues. Trimming removed 4 bases at V and 4 bases at J, with 17 bases between. The CDR3: CASSRWAGPFYGYTF. CDR3 coding DNA: TGTGCCAGCAGCCGTTGGGCAGGGCCCTTCTATGGCTACACCTTC.

The rearrangement links TRBV19 to TRBJ2-1; 9 positions agree with TRBD2. The V segment lost 9 bases and the J segment 4 bases; nucleotides outside the gene matches: 10. Germline CDR1 LNHDA, CDR2 SQIVND (reference sequence). CDR3 length equals 15 residues. This CDR3 is CASFPSGDGYNEQFF. The CDR3 nucleotides are TGTGCCAGCTTTCCTAGCGGGGACGGGTACAATGAGCAGTTCTTC.